Shown below are 28 T cell receptor beta chains from a single sample sequenced in a study of CD8 T cells in Susac syndrome. Random hexamers primed reverse transcription of about 0.45 to 1 ug RNA. Using its own MiXCR run on the immunoSEQ multiplex PCR reads, TCRdb lists one record per CDR3 protein. The sample lists 100,000 to 150,000 distinct CDR3 sequences, around 94% occurring once. Sample: CD4+ T cells from PBMCs. These TCRs come from a human donor with multiple sclerosis.

In this sample, this clonotype turned up once. The chain combines TRBV19 with TRBJ2-7; D call uncertain. This CDR3 contains 13 residues. Per germline, CDR1 LNHDA and CDR2 SQIVND (reference sequence). The V end lost 3 bases, the J end lost 4 bases, and 10 bases lay between the germline ends. In nucleotides, the CDR3 is TGTGCCAGTAGTATTGCCGGGCGTTACGAGCAGTACTTC. It specifies CASSIAGRYEQYF.

The gene calls are TRBV3-1 and TRBJ1-4, with 9 positions matching TRBD1. Germline V gene lookup returns CDR1 LGHDT and CDR2 YNNKEL (reference sequence). The CDR3 is made up of 16 amino acids. After removal of 2 bases from V and 7 bases from J, the junction contained 8 bases not matched to a gene. Written as DNA, the CDR3 is TGTGCCAGCAGCCAAATTACAGGACAGGGGCCTGAAAAACTGTTTTTT. Amino acid sequence: CASSQITGQGPEKLFF.

J is TRBJ1-1 and V is TRBV19; 7 positions match TRBD1. CDR1 and CDR2 (germline): LNHDA, SQIVND (reference sequence). The CDR3 runs to 13 residues. The J segment lost 5 bases and the V segment lost 7 bases, leaving 7 bases of the junction unmatched. CDR3 coding DNA: TGTGCCAGTAAAAACGCAGGGGGGACTGAAGCTTTCTTT. This sequence encodes CASKNAGGTEAFF.

The chain links TRBV29-1 to TRBJ1-5; D ambiguous. Germline V gene sequence: CDR1 SQVTM, CDR2 ANQGSEA. The CDR3 has 13 residues. Trimming left V 8 bases short and J 0 bases short, with 11 bases between. The CDR3 protein is CSIRRPSNQPQHF. CDR3 coding DNA: TGCAGCATCCGGAGGCCTAGCAATCAGCCCCAGCATTTT.

V is TRBV18 and J is TRBJ2-4; D remains ambiguous. Trimming shortened V by 3 bases and J by 8 bases, and 8 bases separated the two germline ends. Looked up from germline, CDR1 is KGHSH and CDR2 is LQKENI. The CDR3 runs to 12 residues. CDR3 sequence (DNA): TGTGCCAGCTCACCCGGTCGGGACATTCAGTACTTC. Its protein product is CASSPGRDIQYF.

This rearrangement joins TRBV6-6 to TRBJ2-6; D is undetermined. There are 15 residues in the CDR3. Germline CDR1 is MNHNY and CDR2 is SVGAGI (reference sequence). V was cut by 0 bases and J by 0 bases, with 3 bases left in between. The CDR3 is CASSYSGSGANVLTF. CDR3 sequence (DNA): TGTGCCAGCAGTTACTCCGGCTCTGGGGCCAACGTCCTGACTTTC.

The rearrangement uses TRBV5-1 and TRBJ1-1; D perhaps matches TRBD1 (6 bases). This CDR3 spans 15 amino acids. The V end lost 2 bases, the J end lost 5 bases, and 16 bases lay between the germline ends. The germline V gene has CDR1 SGHRS and CDR2 YFSETQ. DNA of the CDR3: TGCGCCAGCAGCTTAGGGGCAGGGGTAGGGACTGAAGCTTTCTTT. It codes for CASSLGAGVGTEAFF.

This chain uses TRBV3-1 with TRBJ1-2, with a weak D call TRBD1 (5 bases). The CDR3 is 14 residues long. CDR1 LGHDT and CDR2 YNNKEL come from the germline V gene (reference sequence). The V gene lost 1 base and the J gene lost 6 bases, with 12 bases spanning the gap. The CDR3 region is CASSQVQGRNGYTF. The CDR3, as DNA: TGTGCCAGCAGCCAAGTGCAGGGAAGAAATGGCTACACCTTC.

V is TRBV7-2 and J is TRBJ1-1; D is unresolved. From germline, CDR1 is SGHTA and CDR2 FQGNSA. The V gene lost 4 bases and the J gene lost 5 bases, with 11 bases spanning the gap. The length of the CDR3 is 13 residues. The CDR3, as DNA: TGTGCCAGCAGCTCTCAAGGGTGGACTGAAGCTTTCTTT. Translation: CASSSQGWTEAFF.

The chain carries TRBV30 and TRBJ2-2, with TRBD1 identical over 8 bases. Germline lookup yields CDR1 GTSNPN and CDR2 SVGIG (reference sequence). V shed 4 bases and J 4 bases; nucleotides not matched to a gene: 11. The CDR3 covers 16 residues. CDR3 region: CAWTGMAGGFTGELFF. For the CDR3, the DNA is TGTGCCTGGACGGGGATGGCAGGGGGCTTCACCGGGGAGCTGTTTTTT.

In this sample, this clonotype turned up once. The V call is TRBV18, the J call TRBJ2-7; TRBD1 aligns across 7 bases. CDR1 KGHSH and CDR2 LQKENI come from the germline V gene. This CDR3 spans 13 amino acids. The V and J ends lost 3 bases and 7 bases, in that order; junction bases with no gene match: 6. This CDR3 reads CASSPRGDREQYF. CDR3 bases: TGTGCCAGCTCACCTCGAGGGGACAGAGAGCAGTACTTC.

The chain has TRBV28 and TRBJ1-1, with unresolved D. The V gene lost 3 bases and the J gene lost 6 bases, with 14 bases spanning the gap. CDR1 is MDHEN and CDR2 is SYDVKM in the germline V gene. This CDR3 spans 14 amino acids. This CDR3 reads CASSFWRSLSEAFF. CDR3 sequence (DNA): TGTGCCAGCAGTTTTTGGCGGAGCCTCTCTGAAGCTTTCTTT.

The J gene is TRBJ1-5, the V gene TRBV30; perhaps TRBD1 as D (5 bases). This CDR3 region has 14 residues. The germline CDR1 and CDR2 sequences are GTSNPN and SVGIG (reference sequence). V was trimmed by 3 bases and J by 4 bases, leaving 13 bases between them. CDR3 sequence (DNA): TGTGCCTGGAGAACGGGGGGACCGAATCAGCCCCAGCATTTT. This gives the protein CAWRTGGPNQPQHF.

The chain combines TRBV19 with TRBJ2-3, with 10 bases that match TRBD1. Unmatched junction bases numbered 1, after V lost 3 bases and J lost 4 bases. Germline CDR1 LNHDA, CDR2 SQIVND (reference sequence). The CDR3 is 14 residues long. This chain's CDR3 is CASSIGTGADTQYF. CDR3 nucleotide sequence: TGTGCCAGTAGTATTGGGACAGGGGCAGATACGCAGTATTTT.

This chain links TRBV13 with TRBJ1-2; 9 nucleotides align to TRBD1. Trimming cost V 5 bases and J 4 bases; bases outside gene matches: 11. CDR1 is PRHDT and CDR2 is FYEKMQ in the germline V gene (reference sequence). This CDR3 spans 16 amino acids. In nucleotides, the CDR3 is TGTGCCAGCAGCCACGGGACAGGGAGGCGCCTCTATGGCTACACCTTC. It encodes CASSHGTGRRLYGYTF.

The chain links TRBV5-1 to TRBJ2-1; tentatively, D is TRBD1 or TRBD2 (5 bases each). Trimming left V 0 bases short and J 13 bases short, with 11 bases between. The CDR3 consists of 12 residues. From germline, CDR1 is SGHRS and CDR2 YFSETQ. CDR3 in DNA: TGCGCCAGCAGCTTGGCGGGCAGGGACCAGTTCTTC. As protein: CASSLAGRDQFF.

The rearrangement uses TRBV2 and TRBJ1-1; D remains unclear. Germline CDR1 SNHLY, CDR2 FYNNEI. This CDR3 is built from 15 residues. The ends were cut back, 1 base at V and 6 bases at J, with 15 bases in the middle. CDR3 sequence (DNA): TGTGCCAGCAGTGAAGTACGGGGTGCGTTGCCTGAAGCTTTCTTT. Translating gives CASSEVRGALPEAFF.

This clonotype was recorded once. The J gene is TRBJ1-1, the V gene TRBV7-6; D is undetermined. CDR3 length: 11 residues. From germline, CDR1 is SGHVS and CDR2 FNYEAQ. Trimming removed 7 bases at V and 5 bases at J, with 8 bases between. The CDR3 nucleotides read TGTGCCAGCACCTCGGGGACTGAAGCTTTCTTT. Translated: CASTSGTEAFF.

The chain is built from TRBV7-9 and TRBJ1-1; maybe TRBD1 (6 bases). V lost 6 bases, J lost 6 bases, and 20 bases lay in between. The germline gives CDR1 SEHNR, CDR2 FQNEAQ (reference sequence). The CDR3 sequence is 15 residues long. The CDR3 sequence is CASRDSGGEGAEAFF. The DNA of the CDR3 is TGTGCCAGCAGAGATAGCGGGGGGGAGGGGGCTGAAGCTTTCTTT.

This rearrangement joins TRBV5-1 to TRBJ2-1; tentatively, D is TRBD1 (6 bases). Germline V gives CDR1 SGHRS, CDR2 YFSETQ. The V end was cut by 4 bases, the J end by 0 bases, with 14 bases between. This CDR3 is built from 16 residues. The DNA of the CDR3 is TGCGCCAGCAGCGATCGCAGGGGAAGCTCCTACAATGAGCAGTTCTTC. Protein sequence: CASSDRRGSSYNEQFF.

Concerning this clonotype itself: Sequence at one end of the junction differs from germline and may be a read error. The chain is built from TRBV5-6 and TRBJ2-1; D remains unclear. The CDR3 extends over 11 amino acids. Germline CDR1 reads SGHDT; CDR2 reads YYEEEE. CDR3 protein: CASSSNNEQFF. CDR3 in DNA: TGTGCCAGCAGCTCCAACAATGAGCAGTTCTTC. Supplemented by reference TRBV5-6 and TRBJ2-1, the full variable domain reads DAGVTQSPTHLIKTRGQQVTLRCSPKSGHDTVSWYQQALGQGPQFIFQYYEEEERQRGNFPDRFSGHQFPNYSSELNVNALLLGDSALYLCASSSNNEQFFGPGTRLTVL.

J is TRBJ1-1 and V is TRBV19; 9 bases agree with TRBD1. CDR1 LNHDA and CDR2 SQIVND come from the germline V gene (reference sequence). The CDR3 totals 15 residues. V dropped 5 bases and J dropped 3; count of bases not matched to a gene: 7. CDR3 coding DNA: TGTGCCAGTAGTTCTGGGACAGGGCGGCACACTGAAGCTTTCTTT. As protein: CASSSGTGRHTEAFF.

The V call is TRBV11-1, the J call TRBJ1-2; D not resolved. This CDR3 is built from 15 residues. Trimming removed 2 bases at V and 6 bases at J, with 16 bases between. Germline lookup yields CDR1 SGHAT and CDR2 FQDESV (reference sequence). CDR3 DNA: TGTGCCAGCAGCTTAACCTTATTCGACAAGCATGGCTACACCTTC. Its translation is CASSLTLFDKHGYTF.

This clonotype was seen once. The V call is TRBV5-1, the J call TRBJ1-1; D is perhaps TRBD1 (5 bases). The V and J ends lost 0 bases and 0 bases respectively, with 12 bases between them. Per the germline V gene, CDR1 is SGHRS and CDR2 is YFSETQ. This CDR3 is 16 amino acids long. The CDR3: CASSLDPGTVNTEAFF. CDR3 bases: TGCGCCAGCAGCTTGGACCCCGGGACGGTGAACACTGAAGCTTTCTTT. The variable domain in full, completed from reference TRBV5-1 and TRBJ1-1, reads KAGVTQTPRYLIKTRGQQVTLSCSPISGHRSVSWYQQTPGQGLQFLFEYFSETQRNKGNFPGRFSGRQFSNSRSEMNVSTLELGDSALYLCASSLDPGTVNTEAFFGQGTRLTVV.

This sequence joins TRBV4-2 and TRBJ2-2, with 10 bases matching TRBD2. The J segment lost 4 bases and the V segment lost 0 bases, leaving 11 bases of the junction unmatched. This CDR3 has 19 residues. Per germline, CDR1 LGHNA and CDR2 YNFKEQ. CDR3 coding DNA: TGTGCCAGCAGCCAAGACTCCATCCCCAGGACTAGCGGCACCGGGGAGCTGTTTTTT. Translating gives CASSQDSIPRTSGTGELFF.

The chain is built from TRBV12-3 or TRBV12-4 and TRBJ1-5, with D unresolved. Trimming took 0 bases from V and 4 from J, leaving 4 bases between them. This CDR3 is built from 13 residues. The CDR3 DNA reads TGTGCCAGCAGTTTAGCGGAGAATCAGCCCCAGCATTTT. Amino acid sequence: CASSLAENQPQHF.

V and J are TRBV10-3 and TRBJ1-1; maybe TRBD1 (6 bases). From germline, CDR1 is ENHRY and CDR2 SYGVKD. This CDR3 comprises 14 residues. The V and J ends lost 8 bases and 4 bases respectively, with 17 bases between them. CDR3 region: CAIGDIARSTEAFF. In DNA, the CDR3 is TGTGCCATCGGGGACATCGCCCGAAGCACTGAAGCTTTCTTT.

Only one count was recorded for this clonotype. The rearrangement links TRBV30 to TRBJ1-1, with a tentative D call TRBD1 (5 bases). With 4 bases removed from V and 4 bases from J, the gap between germline ends came to 16 bases. The CDR3 has 14 amino acids. From germline, CDR1 is GTSNPN and CDR2 SVGIG (reference sequence). The CDR3 DNA reads as TGTGCCTGGACTCAGGGTAATTGGGTCACTGAAGCTTTCTTT. Encoded protein: CAWTQGNWVTEAFF.